One sample yielded the 8 T cell receptor beta chains listed below, sequenced in a study of yellow fever vaccine responses in identical twins. MiXCR, run by TCRdb on the RT-PCR reads, gives a single entry per CDR3 protein. The sample holds fewer than 700 distinct CDR3 sequences, more than 65% seen once. Here the sequenced sample was T cells from blood (PBMCs), unsorted or a sorted subset (not recorded which), taken before or after yellow fever vaccination (not recorded which). These receptors came from a female donor who received the yellow fever vaccine.

This chain links TRBV11-1 with TRBJ2-7; D unresolved. This CDR3 comprises 13 residues. Germline CDR1 reads SGHAT; CDR2 reads FQDESV (reference sequence). Trimming left V 8 bases short and J 2 bases short, with 13 bases between. The CDR3 sequence: CASDPTGTYEQYF. The DNA of the CDR3 is TGTGCCAGCGATCCGACTGGTACCTACGAGCAGTACTTC.

This chain connects TRBV5-6 to TRBJ1-1, with D uncertain. CDR1 is SGHDT and CDR2 is YYEEEE in the germline V gene. The CDR3 has 13 residues. V lost 0 bases and J 0 bases, leaving 3 bases between the germline ends. The CDR3 DNA is TGTGCCAGCAGCTTGGATATGAACACTGAAGCTTTCTTT. The encoded protein is CASSLDMNTEAFF.

This rearrangement joins TRBV20-1 to TRBJ1-5, with D unresolved. Germline loops: CDR1 DFQATT, CDR2 SNEGSKA (reference sequence). Deletions cut 4 bases from V and 0 bases from J, with 7 bases between. The CDR3 runs to 13 residues. As DNA, the CDR3 is TGCAGTGCTATCGCCTATAGCAATCAGCCCCAGCATTTT. Protein product: CSAIAYSNQPQHF.

The rearrangement joins TRBV10-3 to TRBJ1-1; 11 bases map to TRBD1. Germline CDR1 is ENHRY and CDR2 is SYGVKD. With 6 bases clipped from V and 0 bases from J, the junction kept 0 bases outside the gene matches. This CDR3 contains 14 residues. The CDR3 nucleotides are TGTGCCATCAGGGACAGGGGGCTGAACACTGAAGCTTTCTTT. As protein: CAIRDRGLNTEAFF.

The CDR3 DNA is TGCAGCGTTGGTCGCGAGGGATCCGTAGATGAGCAGTTCTTC. Its protein is CSVGREGSVDEQFF. The rearrangement joins TRBV29-1 to TRBJ2-1, with a possible D match to TRBD2 (5 bases). V was shortened by 4 bases and J by 8 bases, with 18 bases between the two germline ends. This CDR3 spans 14 amino acids. Germline lookup yields CDR1 SQVTM and CDR2 ANQGSEA.

The CDR3 region has the DNA TGTGCCAGCAGCATCGACAGGGGGCACACTGAAGCTTTCTTT. Amino acid sequence: CASSIDRGHTEAFF. The gene calls are TRBV7-9 and TRBJ1-1; 10 bases fit TRBD1. V lost 5 bases, J lost 3 bases, and 3 bases stayed unmatched. CDR1 is SEHNR and CDR2 is FQNEAQ in the germline V gene (reference sequence). CDR3 size: 14 residues.

The rearrangement uses TRBV9 and TRBJ1-1; 7 bases map to TRBD1. CDR1 and CDR2 from the germline V gene are SGDLS and YYNGEE. The V segment lost 3 bases and the J segment 8 bases; nucleotides outside the gene matches: 4. This CDR3 has 12 residues. This CDR3 reads CASSAGQQEAFF. As DNA, the CDR3 is TGTGCCAGCAGCGCGGGACAGCAAGAAGCTTTCTTT.

The V call is TRBV11-1, the J call TRBJ1-5; 7 bases match TRBD1. Germline V gene sequence: CDR1 SGHAT, CDR2 FQDESV (reference sequence). This CDR3 is built from 14 residues. J gave up 6 bases and V 1 base, and 3 bases lay outside the gene matches. The CDR3 sequence: CASSLGQGVQPQHF. CDR3 DNA: TGTGCCAGCAGCTTAGGACAGGGTGTTCAGCCCCAGCATTTT.